This T cell receptor (beta chain) was captured in a study of radiotherapy plus CTLA-4 blockade in lung cancer (dated 2018 in TCRdb). About the study as a whole: Objective responses occurred in 18% of enrolled patients, and less than 35% achieved disease control.

The study evaluated CTLA-4 blockade (ipilimumab) given together with focal radiation therapy in patients who had chemo-refractory metastatic non-small-cell lung cancer. Overall study results and their limits: Increased serum interferon-beta after radiation, together with early dynamic changes in blood T cell clones, were reported to be the strongest predictors of response. After treatment with radiotherapy and ipilimumab, TCR clones that came from tumors expanded in the peripheral blood.

The CDR3 has 12 amino acids, counting the end cysteine and phenylalanine. Here the CDR3 DNA is all that survives: 36 bases in frame from base 1. The germline V gene supplies CDR1 SNHLY and CDR2 FYNNEI. Details on this clone: Its recognized antigen is unknown. No clone much larger than this one lies a single base away; base qualities are absent.

The library was obtained by the immunoSEQ multiplex PCR assay. TCRdb re-hosts the immuneACCESS table, in-frame sequences only. Its copies lack some clones; in the studies checked, an unresolved V gene accounts for under half of them, and the cause for the rest is not known. A total of 45,000 to 55,000 clones appear in this sample, around 88% of them only once. The top ten constitute 17% of the sample. The receptor was derived from a human donor with non-small cell lung cancer that progressed on radiotherapy plus ipilimumab. Some clones in this sample may be carry-over from other donors' samples. The chain is assembled from TRBV2 and TRBJ2-5, with TRBD2 as a weak D call on 5 bases. The end of the DNA aligns better with TRBJ2-7, so the J call may be wrong. The source was peripheral blood, collected from a patient treated with radiotherapy plus ipilimumab. The DNA sequence is as follows: TGTGCCAGCAGGAGGGACTCCTACGAGCAGTACTTC. Protein translation: CASRRDSYEQYF.